Listed below are T cell receptor beta chains from one sample, sequenced in a study of early T cells in non-severe SARS-CoV-2 infection. TCRdb called the 5' RACE reads again in MiXCR, with one record for every CDR3 protein. The repertoire consists of 100,000 to 130,000 distinct CDR3 sequences, with about 12% occurring once and the leading ten covering less than 3.5%. The sequenced sample consisted of whole blood. The receptors come from an adult who was a healthcare worker with PCR-confirmed SARS-CoV-2 infection or an uninfected control (not recorded which). CDR3s leave out the opening cysteine and the closing phenylalanine or tryptophan.

j_gene	v_gene	CDR3aa
TRBJ2-1	TRBV24-1	ATSGTGGSYNEQF
TRBJ2-2	TRBV28	ALREISGELF
TRBJ2-7	TRBV20-1	SAPGQGNYEQY
TRBJ2-7	TRBV6-1	ASAQSATYEQY
TRBJ2-4	TRBV6-5	ASSSFGGGGKNIQY
TRBJ1-1	TRBV6-5	ASTYQVNTEAF
TRBJ1-5	TRBV5-5	ASSLGEQGGFPNQPQH
TRBJ2-3	TRBV10-3	AISARERADTQY
TRBJ2-2	TRBV7-2	ASRLGGTEIWAGELF
TRBJ1-5	TRBV6-2/TRBV6-3	ASSMVGGLGQPQH
TRBJ1-2	TRBV20-1	SAPDRGGKGSDYT
TRBJ1-5	TRBV7-2	ASSSGRPSNQPQH
TRBJ1-4	TRBV9	ASSVTGAHNEKLF
TRBJ1-1	TRBV28	ASSLMGAEAF
TRBJ2-7	TRBV5-1	ASSNRVPVLAASYEQY
TRBJ2-7	TRBV11-2	ASSYSGGPREQY
TRBJ1-4	TRBV2	ASRPQPATNEKLF
TRBJ2-1	TRBV30	AWNRLAGREQF
TRBJ2-7	TRBV19	ASSDYRSSYEQY
TRBJ2-4	TRBV11-3	ASSLYNAELAKNIQY
TRBJ2-5	TRBV7-7	ASSPGPKETQY
TRBJ2-1	TRBV27	ASSLIGNWDNEQF
TRBJ2-3	TRBV18	ASSPTTDTDTQY
TRBJ1-1	TRBV20-1	SVRSLERDTEAF
TRBJ2-5	TRBV29-1	SAAGGQRETQY
TRBJ2-7	TRBV7-6	ASSLKPGQNYEQY
TRBJ2-7	TRBV5-6	ASSYRDRNYEQY
TRBJ1-1	TRBV7-9	ASSLFGQVLPEAF
TRBJ1-4	TRBV3-1	ASSQDPLLFNEKLF
TRBJ1-2	TRBV4-1	ASSQDQRLGYT
TRBJ2-7	TRBV27	ASRDRDRGYEQY
TRBJ2-1	TRBV5-1	ASRTPGYNEQF
TRBJ2-2	TRBV5-1	ASSLDPGFTGELF
TRBJ1-4	TRBV12-5	ASTPGSPATNEKLF
TRBJ2-2	TRBV7-3	ASSSLVAGELF
TRBJ2-3	TRBV28	ASSLDGTQY
TRBJ2-7	TRBV28	ASSVSDGPHEQY
TRBJ2-1	TRBV24-1	ATSEAGGREQF
TRBJ1-1	TRBV18	ASSPLTTNTEAF
TRBJ1-5	TRBV6-6	ASVRPGGDQPQH